The present T cell receptor beta chain was sequenced within a study of T cells after yellow fever vaccination. TCRdb reprocessed the 5' RACE reads with MiXCR, giving one entry per CDR3 protein. The data show hundreds of thousands of distinct CDR3 sequences, roughly 3.9% seen once. V was shortened by 6 bases and J by 4 bases, with 18 bases between the two germline ends. Germline CDR1 and CDR2: SGHAT and FQNNGV. The CDR3 runs 15 residues. This clonotype was recorded at least ten times. The starting material was PBMCs, obtained 5 days after the yellow fever booster vaccination. The source of this sequence is a man aged 18 to 30 who received the YFV17D yellow fever vaccine. V and J are TRBV11-2 and TRBJ1-1; tentatively, D is TRBD1 (5 bases). The CDR3 DNA follows: TGTGCCAGCAGACCTCGGGGGGGGTCTAGCACTGAAGCTTTCTTT. It codes for CASRPRGGSSTEAFF.